The source of this T cell receptor beta chain is a study of T cell repertoires in ileal Crohn's disease. J was trimmed by 7 bases and V by 4 bases; bases with no gene match: 3. Germline-derived CDR1 and CDR2 are SGHDT and YYEEEE. This CDR3 is 15 amino acids long. Sample time point: neoterminal ileum biopsy at postoperative endoscopy, about 6 months after surgery. Libraries were prepared by immunoSEQ multiplex PCR; TCRdb keeps only in-frame clonotypes and omits some of them. The repertoire holds some 10,000 clones, approximately 78% seen once, with about 15% in the top ten. The receptor comes from an adult with Crohn's disease. The specimen was ileal tissue. The rearrangement joins TRBV5-6 to TRBJ2-1, with 15 bases matching TRBD2. CDR3 loop: CASSLGLAGGNEQFF. CDR3 bases: TGTGCCAGCAGCCTGGGACTAGCGGGAGGTAATGAGCAGTTCTTC.